This T cell receptor beta chain derives from a study of neurological immune-mediated disorders (dated by TCRdb to the late 2010s). For context, the study as a whole: Peripheral blood TCR-beta repertoires from patients with HTLV-I-associated myelopathy (HAM/TSP), patients with multiple sclerosis, and healthy controls were compared in the study using UMI-based sequencing. Longitudinal samples, technical triplicates and paired sorted CD4+ and CD8+ T-cell subsets, alongside PBMC samples, were included among the approximately 110 TCR-beta libraries. The cohort comprised roughly 65 subjects: approximately 15 HAM/TSP patients, 35 or so multiple sclerosis patients and about 20 healthy controls.

From its cysteine to its phenylalanine, the CDR3 spans 15 amino acids. The kept DNA is CDR3 alone, 45 bases in frame from the first base. CDR1 and CDR2 are drawn from the germline V gene: MNHEY, SVGAGI. The full study reports these points: Expanded clones from different subjects shared no identical CDR3 amino acid sequences, which suggests that TCR-beta repertoires were private in all groups. TCR clonal expansion was greatest in HAM/TSP patients and smallest in MS patients, who ranked below even healthy controls.

To note about this clonotype: Its antigen specificity is not known. An end of the junction differs from the germline gene, which may be a read error.

Healthy controls were blood bank volunteers in Maryland, USA. Libraries from unsorted PBMCs were made from 2 million PBMCs kept in RNAlater at -80 degrees C until RNA extraction. Peripheral blood was subjected to Ficoll-Hypaque density gradient centrifugation to isolate PBMCs, which were then cryopreserved in liquid nitrogen. cDNA was synthesized by template-switch 5'RACE using a primer with a 10-nucleotide random unique molecular identifier that tagged each TCR transcript. Every sequencing run covered 15-18 subjects and yielded more than 180 million TCR-beta sequences. The RNeasy kit was used for extraction of total RNA. The KAPA Real-time Library Amplification kit was used to amplify TCR-beta VDJ regions with primers targeting the TCR constant region and the 5'RACE anchor. Sample indexes and Illumina adaptors were added in a first PCR, after which library yield was increased in a second PCR. After Ampure bead purification, the TCR product of roughly 650 bp was size-selected on a 2% E-gel SizeSelection system. Before pooling, library quality was checked on a Bioanalyzer, concentration was measured with Qubit, and libraries were quantified with the Kapa Library Quantification kit. Libraries were sequenced paired-end 2 x 150 bp on an Illumina HiSeq 2500. To increase sequence diversity, roughly 24-31% phiX was spiked into each library pool. The original pipeline was this. The UMI-based MiGEC pipeline processed quality-filtered reads and removed over 85% of raw TCR sequences during error correction. VDJ genes were aligned to IMGT germline references, and each clonotype was defined by a unique CDR3 amino acid sequence together with V-J genes. Clonal expansion, Shannon diversity and CDR3 relatedness were evaluated with VDJtools (CalcPairwiseDistances, ClusterSamples), while phylogenetic trees were built in CLCbio workbench. Using coefficient-of-variation modelling across technical triplicates, the study counted a clone as expanded if it had at least 8 unique UMIs. The public reads were quality trimmed at Q25 with fastp and then assembled into clones with MiXCR by TCRdb, keeping productive beta chains. A single entry per CDR3 protein holds the most common genes and DNA from its merged rows. These V and J calls derive from TCRdb rather than the authors' analysis. Within this sample are 57,000 or so distinct CDR3 sequences, with approximately 10% of them counted one time only. Over 1.5% of the sample lies in the top ten.

The receptor comes from a man in his 60s in good health. The sequence links TRBV6-5 to TRBJ1-6, with TRBD1 matching 7 junction bases. Sequencing used PBMCs. The CDR3 is CVSSYKQGLNSPLHF. The DNA reads as follows: TGTGTCAGCAGTTACAAACAGGGGTTAAATTCACCCCTCCACTTT.